This T cell receptor (beta chain) came from a study of a mutant IDH1 vaccine in newly diagnosed glioma. V was pared by 6 bases and J by 7 bases, with 5 bases of the junction left unmatched. The CDR3 consists of 12 residues. The germline CDR1 and CDR2 sequences are SGHVS and FQNEAQ. Stated time point: week 35, safety follow-up. Every vaccination contained 300 ug of the mutant IDH1 20-mer peptide and was paired with topical imiquimod. Repertoires were generated with immunoSEQ multiplex PCR, while TCRdb's copy carries only in-frame clones and drops some. This sample carries tens of thousands of clones, 76% of them seen once, and the ten largest clones take less than 15%. Comment on this clone: Its antigen is currently unknown.

The source material was PBMCs, sampled from a glioma patient whose treatment included an IDH1 peptide vaccine. This receptor was obtained from a man aged 40-55 years with glioma. The gene calls are TRBV7-8 and TRBJ1-2; TRBD1 matches 7 bases. CDR3 sequence (DNA): TGTGCCAGCAGGCCGACAGGGTCTGGCTACACCTTC. Its translation is CASRPTGSGYTF.